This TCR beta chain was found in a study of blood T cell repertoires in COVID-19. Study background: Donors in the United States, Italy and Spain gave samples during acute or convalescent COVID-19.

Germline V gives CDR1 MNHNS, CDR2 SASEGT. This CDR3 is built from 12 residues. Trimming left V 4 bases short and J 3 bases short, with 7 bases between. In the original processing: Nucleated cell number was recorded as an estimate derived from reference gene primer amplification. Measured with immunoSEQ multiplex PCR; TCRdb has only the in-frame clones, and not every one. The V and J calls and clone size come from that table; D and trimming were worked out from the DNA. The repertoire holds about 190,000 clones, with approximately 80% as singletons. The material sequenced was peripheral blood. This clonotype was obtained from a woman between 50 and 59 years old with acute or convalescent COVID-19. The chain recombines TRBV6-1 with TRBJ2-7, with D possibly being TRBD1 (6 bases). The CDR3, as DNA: TGTGCCAGCAGTGGAGGGGGCTACGAGCAGTACTTC. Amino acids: CASSGGGYEQYF.